These 19 T cell receptor beta chains were sequenced from one sample in a study of immune heterogeneity within non-small cell lung tumors. Bulk tumor genomic DNA was the template, and each sample received around 560 ng. Taken during surgery, several biopsies per primary tumor were spaced as far apart as possible within the tumor mass. It was patients with untreated, newly diagnosed non-small cell lung cancer who underwent curative surgery. Multiplex PCR amplified the TCR beta CDR3 region. Its first round ran for roughly 10 cycles with 32 V and 13 J primers. Using its own MiXCR run on the multiplex PCR reads, TCRdb lists one record per CDR3 protein. The sample consists of 3,000 to 4,000 distinct CDR3 sequences, approximately 40% of them appearing once. The sequenced sample consisted of lung tumor tissue. The receptors come from a man between 70 and 80 years old with non-small cell lung cancer.

The table lists this clonotype with a few counts. This chain uses TRBV19 with TRBJ1-6; D is uncertain. CDR1 is LNHDA, CDR2 SQIVND, per germline (reference sequence). This CDR3 is built from 16 residues. The germline V and J ends were trimmed by 5 bases and 6 bases, with 17 bases remaining between them. CDR3 loop: CASSPSSGFGNSPLHF. In DNA, the CDR3 is TGTGCCAGTAGTCCCTCTTCGGGGTTCGGTAATTCACCCCTCCACTTT.

Only a few counts were recorded for this clonotype. This chain joins TRBV6-1 and TRBJ2-7; D is ambiguous. This CDR3 is built from 13 residues. Germline-derived CDR1 and CDR2 are MNHNS and SASEGT. Trimming removed 6 bases from V and 5 bases from J, with 14 bases in between. This CDR3 is CASRLEIQDEQYF. CDR3 nucleotide sequence: TGTGCCAGCAGGCTGGAAATTCAGGACGAGCAGTACTTC.

The rearrangement uses TRBV4-1 and TRBJ2-5; 12 bases line up with TRBD2. V gave up 6 bases and J gave up 3 bases; unmatched junction bases: 2. CDR3 length: 14 residues. The germline V gene encodes CDR1 MGHRA and CDR2 YSYEKL. This CDR3 is CASSPSGREETQYF. The CDR3 bases are TGCGCCAGCAGTCCTAGCGGGAGGGAAGAGACCCAGTACTTC.

The chain couples TRBV12-3 or TRBV12-4 to TRBJ1-2; TRBD1 matches at 8 bases. The CDR3 spans 14 residues. Germline trimming cut 3 bases from V and 8 bases from J; bases unmatched to any gene: 8. The CDR3 spells CASSFSGGDEGYTF. CDR3 nucleotide sequence: TGTGCCAGCAGTTTCTCAGGGGGCGATGAGGGCTACACCTTC.

This clonotype was observed a few times. The V call is TRBV7-9, the J call TRBJ2-7; D might be TRBD2 (5 bases). CDR3 length: 15 amino acids. V was pared by 5 bases and J by 1 base, with 15 bases between. The germline gives CDR1 SEHNR, CDR2 FQNEAQ (reference sequence). The DNA of the CDR3 is TGTGCCAGCAGCCCCTCGGGGATGAGTTCCTACGAGCAGTACTTC. Translation: CASSPSGMSSYEQYF.

This clonotype was seen a handful of times. This chain joins TRBV19 and TRBJ1-2; 7 bases map to TRBD1. Trimming at V came to 1 base and at J to 0 bases, leaving 8 bases not matched to a gene. CDR1 and CDR2 from the germline V gene are LNHDA and SQIVND (reference sequence). This CDR3 is 17 amino acids long. The DNA for the CDR3 is TGTGCCAGTAGTATAGTCGGGACAGCCACAGCTAACTATGGCTACACCTTC. Protein product: CASSIVGTATANYGYTF.

This clonotype was observed a handful of times. The chain is built from TRBV11-2 and TRBJ1-3; 7 bases are shared with TRBD1. Germline values: CDR1 SGHAT, CDR2 FQNNGV. The CDR3 contains 14 residues. V shed 5 bases and J 2 bases; nucleotides not matched to a gene: 3. CDR3 protein: CASSPTGAGNTIYF. CDR3 bases: TGTGCCAGCAGCCCCACAGGGGCTGGAAACACCATATATTTT.

The J gene is TRBJ2-3, the V gene TRBV6-1, with 8 bases lining up with TRBD1. J lost 5 bases, V lost 6 bases, and 7 bases had no gene match. The germline V gene encodes CDR1 MNHNS and CDR2 SASEGT. The CDR3 loop spans 14 amino acids. CDR3 protein: CASSSRGPGDTQYF. The DNA for the CDR3 is TGTGCCAGCAGCAGCAGGGGGCCAGGAGATACGCAGTATTTT.

By sample share, this clonotype is large. This chain connects TRBV18 to TRBJ1-1; unclear D gene. V was trimmed by 1 base and J by 1 base, leaving 7 bases between them. The CDR3 contains 14 residues. Germline lookup yields CDR1 KGHSH and CDR2 LQKENI. CDR3 bases: TGTGCCAGCTCACCACTGGACGGGAACACTGAAGCTTTCTTT. This codes for CASSPLDGNTEAFF.

This clonotype has only a few counts. The J gene is TRBJ2-1, the V gene TRBV12-3 or TRBV12-4; TRBD2 agrees at 12 bases. V trimming: 8 bases; J trimming: 3 bases; junction bases outside the gene matches: 11. The CDR3 loop spans 17 amino acids. CDR3 in amino acids: CASGIQLAGGDYNEQFF. As DNA, the CDR3 is TGTGCCAGCGGGATCCAACTAGCGGGAGGTGACTACAATGAGCAGTTCTTC.

By share, this clonotype ranks as large (0.1 to 1%). The chain employs TRBV11-1 and TRBJ1-2; D gene unclear. Germline assignment: CDR1 SGHAT and CDR2 FQDESV (reference sequence). This CDR3 contains 15 residues. Trimming took off 1 base at V and 3 bases at J, with 12 bases between the two ends. CDR3 DNA: TGTGCCAGCAGCTTAGAGACGGTGTCGGACTATGGCTACACCTTC. Its protein is CASSLETVSDYGYTF.

By sample share, this clonotype is medium-sized. The chain joins TRBV28 to TRBJ2-2; D not certain. The germline V gene encodes CDR1 MDHEN and CDR2 SYDVKM. The CDR3 totals 12 residues. V lost 5 bases and J 2 bases, leaving 3 bases between the germline ends. The CDR3 DNA reads TGTGCCAGCAGTCTAAACACCGGGGAGCTGTTTTTT. Amino acids: CASSLNTGELFF.

This clonotype was picked up a small number of times. V gene TRBV2 combines with J gene TRBJ1-2, with 9 bases that match TRBD1. V lost 5 bases, J lost 3 bases, and 4 bases stayed unmatched. The V gene's germline CDR1 is SNHLY and CDR2 FYNNEI. The CDR3 consists of 14 residues. CDR3 sequence: CASSLGTGYYGYTF. The CDR3 DNA is TGTGCCAGCAGTCTCGGGACAGGGTACTATGGCTACACCTTC.

By sample share, this clonotype is large. The V call is TRBV4-2, the J call TRBJ2-3; 9 positions agree with TRBD2. Germline assignment: CDR1 LGHNA and CDR2 YNFKEQ. The CDR3 consists of 17 residues. V lost 4 bases to trimming and J lost 4 bases; unmatched junction nucleotides: 12. The CDR3 nucleotides are TGTGCCAGCAGCCCTTCCGGGACTAGCCTCGTGGCAGATACGCAGTATTTT. This gives the protein CASSPSGTSLVADTQYF.

In this sample, this clonotype is medium-sized. The chain joins TRBV10-3 to TRBJ2-1; TRBD1 is a possible D gene (6 bases). The germline gives CDR1 ENHRY, CDR2 SYGVKD. The CDR3 has 13 amino acids. Trimming removed 10 bases at V and 5 bases at J, with 15 bases between. This CDR3 is CASRDIINNEQFF. The DNA for the CDR3 is TGTGCCAGCCGGGACATAATAAACAATGAGCAGTTCTTC.

This chain joins TRBV7-9 and TRBJ2-1; perhaps D is TRBD1 or TRBD2 (6 bases each). This CDR3 region has 12 residues. The V and J ends lost 4 bases and 15 bases respectively, with 16 bases between them. CDR1 and CDR2 from the germline V gene are SEHNR and FQNEAQ (reference sequence). As DNA, the CDR3 is TGTGCCAGCAGCTCCGGACTGGGGGGCGTGTTCTTC. Translating it yields CASSSGLGGVFF.

The CDR3 sequence is CASSWRQLHYEQYF. In DNA, the CDR3 is TGTGCCAGCAGTTGGCGACAGTTACACTACGAGCAGTACTTC. The V call is TRBV6-1, the J call TRBJ2-7; D perhaps matches TRBD1 (5 bases). Trimming left V 5 bases short and J 3 bases short, with 14 bases between. Germline V CDR1 and CDR2: MNHNS, SASEGT. The CDR3 covers 14 residues.

In its sample, this clonotype is medium-sized (0.01 to 0.1%). The chain couples TRBV9 to TRBJ2-1, with 14 bases aligning to TRBD2. In germline, CDR1 is SGDLS, CDR2 YYNGEE. The CDR3 loop spans 16 amino acids. V dropped 0 bases and J dropped 6; count of bases not matched to a gene: 2. This CDR3 reads CASSVEGLAGVNEQFF. CDR3 nucleotide sequence: TGTGCCAGCAGCGTAGAGGGACTAGCGGGAGTCAATGAGCAGTTCTTC. Full variable domain (outside the CDR3, taken from reference TRBV9 and TRBJ2-1): DSGVTQTPKHLITATGQRVTLRCSPRSGDLSVYWYQQSLDQGLQFLIQYYNGEERAKGNILERFSAQQFPDLHSELNLSSLELGDSALYFCASSVEGLAGVNEQFFGPGTRLTVL.

V gene TRBV18 combines with J gene TRBJ1-1, with 9 bases lining up with TRBD1. This CDR3 is built from 15 residues. CDR1 and CDR2 (germline): KGHSH, LQKENI. J was trimmed by 3 bases and V by 3 bases; bases with no gene match: 5. DNA for the CDR3: TGTGCCAGCTCACCTATCCGGGACAGGGACACTGAAGCTTTCTTT. It encodes CASSPIRDRDTEAFF.